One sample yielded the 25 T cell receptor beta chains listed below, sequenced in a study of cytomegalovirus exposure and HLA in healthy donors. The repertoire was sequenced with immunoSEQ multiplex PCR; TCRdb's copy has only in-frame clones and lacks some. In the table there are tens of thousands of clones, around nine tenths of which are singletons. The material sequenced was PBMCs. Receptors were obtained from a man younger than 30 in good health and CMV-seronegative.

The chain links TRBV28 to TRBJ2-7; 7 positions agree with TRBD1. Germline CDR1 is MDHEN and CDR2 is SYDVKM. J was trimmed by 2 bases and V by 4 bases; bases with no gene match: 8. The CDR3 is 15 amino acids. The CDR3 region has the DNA TGTGCCAGCAGTTCCCGGACAGGCCGGACCTACGAGCAGTACTTC. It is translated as CASSSRTGRTYEQYF.

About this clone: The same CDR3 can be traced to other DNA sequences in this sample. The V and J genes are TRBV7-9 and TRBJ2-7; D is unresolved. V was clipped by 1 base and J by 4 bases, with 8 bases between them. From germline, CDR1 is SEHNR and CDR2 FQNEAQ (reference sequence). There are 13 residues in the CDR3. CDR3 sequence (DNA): TGTGCCAGCAGCTTAGTAGGCGGATACGAGCAGTACTTC. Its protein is CASSLVGGYEQYF.

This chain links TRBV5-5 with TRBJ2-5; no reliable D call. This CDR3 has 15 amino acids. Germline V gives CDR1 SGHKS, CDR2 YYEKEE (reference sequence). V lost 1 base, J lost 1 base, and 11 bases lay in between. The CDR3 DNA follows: TGTGCCAGCAGCTTGTCTGGCCGCAGCCAAGAGACCCAGTACTTC. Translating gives CASSLSGRSQETQYF.

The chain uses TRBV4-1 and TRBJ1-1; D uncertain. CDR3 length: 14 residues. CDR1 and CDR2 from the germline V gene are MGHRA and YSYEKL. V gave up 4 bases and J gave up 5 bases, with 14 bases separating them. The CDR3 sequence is CASSRVNGGTEAFF. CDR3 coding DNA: TGCGCCAGCAGCCGAGTCAATGGCGGGACTGAAGCTTTCTTT.

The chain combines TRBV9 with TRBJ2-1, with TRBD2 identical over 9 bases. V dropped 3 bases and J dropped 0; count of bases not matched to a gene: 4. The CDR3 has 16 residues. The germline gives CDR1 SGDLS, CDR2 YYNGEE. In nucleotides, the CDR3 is TGTGCCAGCAGCGGGCTTAGCGGGAGCTCCTACAATGAGCAGTTCTTC. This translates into CASSGLSGSSYNEQFF. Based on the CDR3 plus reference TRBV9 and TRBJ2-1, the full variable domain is DSGVTQTPKHLITATGQRVTLRCSPRSGDLSVYWYQQSLDQGLQFLIQYYNGEERAKGNILERFSAQQFPDLHSELNLSSLELGDSALYFCASSGLSGSSYNEQFFGPGTRLTVL.

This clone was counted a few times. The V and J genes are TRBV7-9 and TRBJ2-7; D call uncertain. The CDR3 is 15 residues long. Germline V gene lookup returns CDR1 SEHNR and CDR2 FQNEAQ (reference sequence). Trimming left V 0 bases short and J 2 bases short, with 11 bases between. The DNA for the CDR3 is TGTGCCAGCAGCTTAGCCTCGACTGCTCCCTACGAGCAGTACTTC. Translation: CASSLASTAPYEQYF.

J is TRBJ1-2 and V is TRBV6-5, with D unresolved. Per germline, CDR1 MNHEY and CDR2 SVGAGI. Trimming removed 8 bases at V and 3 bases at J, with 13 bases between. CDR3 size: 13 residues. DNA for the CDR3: TGTGCCAGCCGTACAGAATCTTACTATGGCTACACCTTC. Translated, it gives CASRTESYYGYTF.

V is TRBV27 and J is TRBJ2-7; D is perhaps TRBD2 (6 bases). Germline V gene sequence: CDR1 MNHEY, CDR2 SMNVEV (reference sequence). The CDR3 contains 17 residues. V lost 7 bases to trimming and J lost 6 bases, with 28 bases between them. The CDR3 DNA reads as TGTGCCAGCACCCTACGATTTAGACTAGACGTTCCGCCCGAGCAGTACTTC. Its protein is CASTLRFRLDVPPEQYF.

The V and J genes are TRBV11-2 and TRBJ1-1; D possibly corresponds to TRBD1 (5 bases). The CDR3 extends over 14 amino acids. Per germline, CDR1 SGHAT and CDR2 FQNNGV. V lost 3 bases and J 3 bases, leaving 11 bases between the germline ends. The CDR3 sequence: CASSLGGGYTEAFF. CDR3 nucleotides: TGTGCCAGCAGCTTGGGGGGTGGGTACACTGAAGCTTTCTTT. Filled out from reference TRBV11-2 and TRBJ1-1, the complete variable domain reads EAGVAQSPRYKIIEKRQSVAFWCNPISGHATLYWYQQILGQGPKLLIQFQNNGVVDDSQLPKDRFSAERLKGVDSTLKIQPAKLEDSAVYLCASSLGGGYTEAFFGQGTRLTVV.

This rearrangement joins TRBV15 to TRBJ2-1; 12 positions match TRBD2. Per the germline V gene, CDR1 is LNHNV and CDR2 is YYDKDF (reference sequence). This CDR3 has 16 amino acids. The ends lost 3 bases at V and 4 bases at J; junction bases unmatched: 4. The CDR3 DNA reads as TGTGCCACCAGCAGTGAAGGACTAGCGGGATACAATGAGCAGTTCTTC. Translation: CATSSEGLAGYNEQFF.

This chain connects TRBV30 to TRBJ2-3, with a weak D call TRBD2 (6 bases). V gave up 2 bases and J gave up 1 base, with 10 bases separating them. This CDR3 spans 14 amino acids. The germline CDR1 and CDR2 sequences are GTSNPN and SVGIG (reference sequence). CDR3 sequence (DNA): TGTGCCTGGAGTCAGTGGGAGGGCACAGATACGCAGTATTTT. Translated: CAWSQWEGTDTQYF.

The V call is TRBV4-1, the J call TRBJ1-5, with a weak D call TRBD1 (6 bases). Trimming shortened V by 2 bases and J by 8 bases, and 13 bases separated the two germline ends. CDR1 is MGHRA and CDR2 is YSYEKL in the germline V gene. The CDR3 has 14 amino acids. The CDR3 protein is CASSQTGIAEPQHF. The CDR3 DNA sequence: TGCGCCAGCAGCCAAACAGGGATTGCGGAGCCCCAGCATTTT.

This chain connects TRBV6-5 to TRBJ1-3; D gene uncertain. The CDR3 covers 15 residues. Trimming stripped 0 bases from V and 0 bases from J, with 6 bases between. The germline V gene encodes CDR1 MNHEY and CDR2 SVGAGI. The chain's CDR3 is CASSYSANSGNTIYF. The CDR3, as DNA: TGTGCCAGCAGTTACTCGGCAAACTCTGGAAACACCATATATTTT.

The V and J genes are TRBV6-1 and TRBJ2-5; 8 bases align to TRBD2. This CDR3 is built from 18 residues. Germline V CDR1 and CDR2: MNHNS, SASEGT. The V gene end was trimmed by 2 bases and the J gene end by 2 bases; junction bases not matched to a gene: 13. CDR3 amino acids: CASSEHPGGPSGQETQYF. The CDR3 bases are TGTGCCAGCAGTGAACACCCGGGAGGGCCCTCAGGTCAAGAGACCCAGTACTTC.

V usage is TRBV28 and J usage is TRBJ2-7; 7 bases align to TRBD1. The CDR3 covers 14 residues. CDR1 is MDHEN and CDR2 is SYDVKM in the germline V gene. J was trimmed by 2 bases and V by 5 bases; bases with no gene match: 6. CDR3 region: CASSDDRAPYEQYF. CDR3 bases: TGTGCCAGCAGTGACGACAGGGCACCCTACGAGCAGTACTTC.

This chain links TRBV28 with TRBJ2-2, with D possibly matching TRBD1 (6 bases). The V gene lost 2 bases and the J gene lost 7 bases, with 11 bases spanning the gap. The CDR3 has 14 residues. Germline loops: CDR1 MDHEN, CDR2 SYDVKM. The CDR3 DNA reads TGTGCCAGCAGTTTAACAGGGTTAGGCGGGGAGCTGTTTTTT. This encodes CASSLTGLGGELFF.

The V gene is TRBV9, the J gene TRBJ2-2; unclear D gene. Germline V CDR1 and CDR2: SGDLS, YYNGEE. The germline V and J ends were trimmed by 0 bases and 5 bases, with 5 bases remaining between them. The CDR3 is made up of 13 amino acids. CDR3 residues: CASSVELTGELFF. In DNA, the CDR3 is TGTGCCAGCAGCGTAGAACTTACCGGGGAGCTGTTTTTT.

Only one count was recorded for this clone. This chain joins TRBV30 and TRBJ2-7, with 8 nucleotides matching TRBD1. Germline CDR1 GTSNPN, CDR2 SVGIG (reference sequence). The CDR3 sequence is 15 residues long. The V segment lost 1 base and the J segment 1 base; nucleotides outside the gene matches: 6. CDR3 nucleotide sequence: TGTGCCTGGAGTGCCCGGACAGGGTTTTCCTACGAGCAGTACTTC. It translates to CAWSARTGFSYEQYF.

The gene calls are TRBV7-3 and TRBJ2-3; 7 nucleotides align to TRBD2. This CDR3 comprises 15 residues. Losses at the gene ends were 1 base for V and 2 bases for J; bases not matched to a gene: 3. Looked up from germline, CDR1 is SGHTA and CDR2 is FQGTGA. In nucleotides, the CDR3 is TGTGCCAGCAGCTTAAGCGGGGGTAACACAGATACGCAGTATTTT. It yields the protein CASSLSGGNTDTQYF.

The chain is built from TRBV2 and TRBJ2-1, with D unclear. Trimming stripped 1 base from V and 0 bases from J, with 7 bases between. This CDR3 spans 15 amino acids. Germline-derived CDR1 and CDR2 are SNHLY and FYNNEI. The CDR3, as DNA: TGTGCCAGCAGTGAAGAGCGTCCCTCCTACAATGAGCAGTTCTTC. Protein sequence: CASSEERPSYNEQFF.

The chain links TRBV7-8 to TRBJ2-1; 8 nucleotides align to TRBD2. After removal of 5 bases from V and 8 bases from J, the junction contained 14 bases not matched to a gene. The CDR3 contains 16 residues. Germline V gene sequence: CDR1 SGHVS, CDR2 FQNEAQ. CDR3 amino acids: CASSLWAGTRIDEQFF. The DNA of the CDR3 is TGTGCCAGCAGCCTATGGGCGGGGACTAGAATCGATGAGCAGTTCTTC.

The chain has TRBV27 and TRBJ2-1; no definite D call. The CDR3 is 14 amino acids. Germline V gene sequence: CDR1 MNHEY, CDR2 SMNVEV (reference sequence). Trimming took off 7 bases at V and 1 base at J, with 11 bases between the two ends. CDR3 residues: CASTPRRSYNEQFF. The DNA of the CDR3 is TGTGCCAGCACCCCCCGTAGATCCTACAATGAGCAGTTCTTC.

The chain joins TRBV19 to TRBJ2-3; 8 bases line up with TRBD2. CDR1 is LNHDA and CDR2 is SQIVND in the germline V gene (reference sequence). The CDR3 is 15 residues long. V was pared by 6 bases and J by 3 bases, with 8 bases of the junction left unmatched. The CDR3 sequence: CASSFPSGSTDTQYF. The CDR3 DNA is TGTGCCAGTAGCTTCCCCAGCGGGAGTACAGATACGCAGTATTTT.

The CDR3 reads CASSPPPFGNTEAFF. The CDR3 nucleotides read TGTGCCAGCAGCCCCCCGCCTTTCGGGAACACTGAAGCTTTCTTT. This chain uses TRBV5-5 with TRBJ1-1; the D is unclear. The CDR3 loop spans 15 amino acids. The germline V gene encodes CDR1 SGHKS and CDR2 YYEKEE (reference sequence). The ends were cut back, 4 bases at V and 1 base at J, with 14 bases in the middle.

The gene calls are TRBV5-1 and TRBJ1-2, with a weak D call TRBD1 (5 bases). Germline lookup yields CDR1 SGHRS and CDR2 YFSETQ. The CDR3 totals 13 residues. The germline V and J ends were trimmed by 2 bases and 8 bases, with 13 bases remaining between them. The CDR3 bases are TGCGCCAGCAGCTTTACGGGGGAAGAGGGCTACACCTTC. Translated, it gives CASSFTGEEGYTF.